The rows below give T cell receptor beta chains drawn from one sample of a study of T cell clonotyping in hematopoietic cell transplantation. The repertoire was sequenced with immunoSEQ multiplex PCR; TCRdb's copy has only in-frame clones and lacks some. The top ten hold approximately 8% of the sample, which has approximately 19,000 clones, approximately 85% seen once. This specimen was peripheral blood mononuclear cells, taken before stem cell transplant. These receptors were collected from a man aged 45-60 years with acute myeloid leukemia. Some clones in this sample may be carry-over from other donors' samples. CDR3s include the opening cysteine and the closing phenylalanine or tryptophan. The D gene is left open where the match is weak. Clone size is given for some rows only: seen once, a few or many times, or a class if the clone is expanded.

d_call	clone_size	j_call	v_call	cdr3_aa	cdr3_nt
-	few	TRBJ1-1	TRBV19	CASSTGHRGITEAFF	TGTGCCAGCAGCACGGGACATCGCGGAATCACTGAAGCTTTCTTT
-	-	TRBJ2-3	TRBV9	CASSPRGTSTDTQYF	TGTGCCAGCAGCCCTAGGGGGACTAGCACAGATACGCAGTATTTT
TRBD2	-	TRBJ2-1	TRBV11-2	CASSLFSGVDEQFF	TGTGCCAGCAGCTTATTTAGCGGGGTGGATGAGCAGTTCTTC
-	-	TRBJ1-4	TRBV4-3	CASSQDRGPNEKLFF	TGCGCCAGCAGCCAAGATAGGGGACCTAATGAAAAACTGTTTTTT
-	-	TRBJ1-3	TRBV7-6	CASSLNEFGGNTIYF	TGTGCCAGCAGCTTGAACGAGTTTGGCGGAAACACCATATATTTT
TRBD1	-	TRBJ2-3	TRBV5-6	CASSSDRSYTDTQYF	TGTGCCAGCAGCTCGGACAGGAGTTACACAGATACGCAGTATTTT
TRBD1	-	TRBJ1-2	TRBV4-3	CASSQVGGQGAGGYTF	TGCGCCAGCAGCCAAGTGGGCGGACAGGGGGCTGGCGGCTACACCTTC
TRBD2	-	TRBJ2-2	TRBV30	CAWRDSGLAGTANTGELFF	TGTGCCTGGAGGGACTCCGGACTAGCGGGAACTGCGAACACCGGGGAGCTGTTTTTT
-	-	TRBJ2-3	TRBV25-1	CASSPSQVAQYF	TGCGCCAGCAGTCCCTCCCAAGTGGCGCAGTATTTT
TRBD1	-	TRBJ1-2	TRBV4-3	CASSQAGGGYGYTF	TGCGCCAGCAGCCAAGCAGGGGGAGGGTATGGCTACACCTTC
TRBD1	-	TRBJ2-1	TRBV4-1	CASSQDQGVSYNEQFF	TGCGCCAGCAGCCAAGATCAGGGGGTCTCCTACAATGAGCAGTTCTTC
-	-	TRBJ1-1	TRBV19	CASSNMNTEAFF	TGTGCCAGTAGTAATATGAACACTGAAGCTTTCTTT
TRBD1	-	TRBJ2-7	TRBV6-6	CASSYPTTGTVEQYF	TGTGCCAGCAGTTACCCAACGACAGGGACGGTTGAGCAGTACTTC
-	-	TRBJ1-1	TRBV7-9	CASRGANTEAFF	TGTGCCAGCAGGGGGGCGAACACTGAAGCTTTCTTT
TRBD2	few	TRBJ2-2	TRBV5-1	CASSWRGMDTGELFF	TGCGCCAGCAGCTGGCGGGGGATGGACACCGGGGAGCTGTTTTTT
-	-	TRBJ1-2	TRBV19	CASSIRGRIVYGYTF	TGTGCCAGTAGTATCCGGGGACGGATCGTCTATGGCTACACCTTC
-	-	TRBJ1-2	TRBV5-6	CASSLAPNGYTF	TGTGCCAGCAGCTTGGCCCCCAATGGCTACACCTTC
TRBD2	-	TRBJ2-1	TRBV7-9	CASSPTSGGHYNEQFF	TGTGCCAGCAGTCCGACTAGCGGGGGCCACTACAATGAGCAGTTCTTC
TRBD2	-	TRBJ2-3	TRBV5-6	CASSFSGGTYTDTQYF	TGTGCCAGCAGCTTCAGCGGGGGGACCTACACAGATACGCAGTATTTT
-	-	TRBJ1-1	TRBV7-3	CASSPGGETVPNTEAFF	TGTGCCAGCAGCCCCGGGGGAGAGACAGTACCGAACACTGAAGCTTTCTTT
-	-	TRBJ2-7	TRBV6-6	CASSYSGGVRYEQYF	TGTGCCAGCAGTTACTCAGGGGGAGTAAGGTACGAGCAGTACTTC
TRBD2	-	TRBJ2-7	TRBV27	CASSADYGGKFYEQYF	TGTGCCAGCAGTGCCGACTACGGGGGGAAATTCTACGAGCAGTACTTC
-	-	TRBJ2-1	TRBV6-6	CASSSIPSEVEQFF	TGTGCCAGCAGTTCCATTCCTAGTGAGGTAGAGCAGTTCTTC
-	few	TRBJ2-5	TRBV5-1	CASRGDSQETQYF	TGCGCCAGCAGAGGGGACTCCCAAGAGACCCAGTACTTC
-	-	TRBJ1-5	TRBV6-1	CASSEDPTTPQHF	TGTGCCAGCAGTGAAGACCCGACTACGCCCCAGCATTTT
TRBD1	-	TRBJ2-7	TRBV4-2	CASSQATGPAYEQYF	TGTGCCAGCAGCCAAGCGACAGGGCCAGCCTACGAGCAGTACTTC
-	-	TRBJ1-1	TRBV5-8	CASSYQDKNTEAFF	TGTGCCAGCAGCTATCAGGACAAGAACACTGAAGCTTTCTTT
-	-	TRBJ1-1	TRBV6-1	CASLDPIEGSTEAFF	TGTGCCAGCCTTGATCCGATAGAGGGGAGCACTGAAGCTTTCTTT
-	-	TRBJ2-7	TRBV7-8	CASSLTGDGEQYF	TGTGCCAGCAGCTTAACCGGAGACGGGGAGCAGTACTTC
-	-	TRBJ2-5	TRBV16	CASSQLAVQETQYF	TGTGCCAGCAGCCAATTGGCAGTCCAAGAGACCCAGTACTTC
-	-	TRBJ2-7	TRBV7-8	CASSLAPLEEQYF	TGTGCCAGCAGCTTAGCCCCCCTGGAAGAGCAGTACTTC
TRBD1	-	TRBJ1-5	TRBV4-1	CASSQVWTGDQPQHF	TGCGCCAGCAGCCAAGTGTGGACAGGGGATCAGCCCCAGCATTTT
-	-	TRBJ2-7	TRBV5-6	CASSLGAGTEQYF	TGTGCCAGCAGCTTGGGGGCGGGAACCGAGCAGTACTTC
-	-	TRBJ1-5	TRBV4-2	CASSQDWASNQPQHF	TGTGCCAGCAGCCAAGATTGGGCAAGCAATCAGCCCCAGCATTTT
-	-	TRBJ2-5	TRBV2	CASSEGARGTQYF	TGTGCCAGCAGTGAAGGGGCCAGAGGGACCCAGTACTTC
-	-	TRBJ1-6	TRBV4-3	CASSPTRGGDFSLHF	TGCGCCAGCAGCCCCACACGGGGAGGCGACTTTAGTCTCCACTTT
-	-	TRBJ2-7	TRBV18	CASSPAGGSYEQYF	TGTGCCAGCTCACCAGCCGGGGGTAGCTACGAGCAGTACTTC
-	-	TRBJ2-7	TRBV29-1	CSVWGADPGYEQYF	TGCAGCGTCTGGGGCGCGGACCCGGGATACGAGCAGTACTTC
-	few	TRBJ1-1	TRBV11-2	CASSLDRGTEAFF	TGTGCCAGCAGCTTAGATCGGGGGACTGAAGCTTTCTTT
-	-	TRBJ2-5	TRBV19	CASSRGRGGETQYF	TGTGCCAGTAGCCGTGGACGAGGAGGGGAGACCCAGTACTTC
-	-	TRBJ2-7	TRBV7-2	CASSLEIGQREQYF	TGTGCCAGCAGCTTAGAAATAGGGCAACGGGAGCAGTACTTC
-	-	TRBJ1-5	TRBV19	CATRRGTDSNQPQHF	TGTGCCACCCGTCGCGGTACGGATAGCAATCAGCCCCAGCATTTT
TRBD1	-	TRBJ1-2	TRBV4-3	CASSQDGQVVYGYTF	TGCGCCAGCAGCCAAGACGGACAGGTGGTCTATGGCTACACCTTC
-	-	TRBJ1-5	TRBV7-2	CASKTPNQPQHF	TGTGCCAGCAAAACCCCAAATCAGCCCCAGCATTTT
-	once	TRBJ1-4	TRBV7-9	CASSLTLGTNEKLFF	TGTGCCAGCAGCCTTACCCTTGGGACTAATGAAAAACTGTTTTTT
-	-	TRBJ2-4	TRBV11-2	CASSPRGSSAKNIQYF	TGTGCCAGCAGCCCGAGAGGCAGTTCGGCCAAAAACATTCAGTACTTC
-	-	TRBJ1-6	TRBV7-8	CASTRDVSPLHF	TGTGCCAGCACCAGAGACGTTTCACCCCTCCACTTT
TRBD2	-	TRBJ2-1	TRBV7-3	CASSSSGQRGLYNEQFF	TGTGCCAGCAGCTCTTCAGGACAGCGGGGGTTATACAATGAGCAGTTCTTC
-	once	TRBJ2-5	TRBV5-1	CASSRNAGLKETQYF	TGCGCCAGCAGCCGAAACGCAGGGTTAAAAGAGACCCAGTACTTC
-	-	TRBJ1-5	TRBV7-2	CASSTTRGSQWPQHF	TGTGCCAGCAGCACCACCCGGGGGTCCCAGTGGCCCCAGCATTTT